This passage covers 15 T cell receptor beta chains from one sample sequenced in a study of Graves' ophthalmopathy and Graves' hyperthyroidism. Amplified material comprised TCR beta CDR3 regions derived from RNA transcripts. An initial RT-PCR round employing HTBI primers preceded a second-round multiplex PCR. Via MiXCR, TCRdb re-called the multiplex PCR reads, giving one row per CDR3 protein. The sample holds fewer than 70,000 distinct CDR3 sequences, roughly half seen once. The sample taken for sequencing was peripheral blood. All receptors come from an adult woman with Graves' ophthalmopathy.

This clonotype appeared many times. The genes are TRBV4-1 and TRBJ2-5; weak D call: TRBD1 (6 bases). Trimming took off 3 bases at V and 3 bases at J, with 17 bases between the two ends. The germline gives CDR1 MGHRA, CDR2 YSYEKL. The CDR3 spans 16 residues. CDR3 DNA sequence: TGCGCCAGCAGCCAGTCCTTACAGGGCGTGGAAGAGACCCAGTACTTC. Its protein product is CASSQSLQGVEETQYF.

Only one count was recorded for this clonotype. The chain uses TRBV15 and TRBJ2-3; 7 bases map to TRBD1. With 3 bases clipped from V and 2 bases from J, the junction kept 8 bases outside the gene matches. Germline V gene data show CDR1 as LNHNV and CDR2 as YYDKDF (reference sequence). The CDR3 covers 16 residues. The chain's CDR3 is CATSSYRDSLTDTQYF. CDR3 sequence (DNA): TGTGCCACCAGCAGTTACCGGGACAGCCTCACAGATACGCAGTATTTT.

The chain carries TRBV20-1 and TRBJ1-4, with 9 bases aligning to TRBD1. The CDR3 extends over 12 amino acids. With 3 bases clipped from V and 7 bases from J, the junction kept 0 bases outside the gene matches. Germline CDR1 DFQATT, CDR2 SNEGSKA (reference sequence). The CDR3 DNA reads TGCAGTGCTAGGGACAGGGGTGAAAAACTGTTTTTT. Amino acid sequence: CSARDRGEKLFF.

The chain is built from TRBV19 and TRBJ1-5; the D gene is possibly TRBD1 (6 bases). The ends were cut back, 3 bases at V and 8 bases at J, with 14 bases in the middle. The germline gives CDR1 LNHDA, CDR2 SQIVND (reference sequence). CDR3 length equals 14 residues. The CDR3 DNA follows: TGTGCCAGTAGTATGGGGGCACAGTTCGAGCCCCAGCATTTT. This codes for CASSMGAQFEPQHF.

This clonotype was counted ten times or more. This chain connects TRBV4-2 to TRBJ2-3; D remains ambiguous. The CDR3 covers 15 residues. The V gene's germline CDR1 is LGHNA and CDR2 YNFKEQ. Trimming stripped 4 bases from V and 5 bases from J, with 16 bases between. CDR3 region: CASSPLLKKRDTQYF. The CDR3 bases are TGTGCCAGCAGCCCCCTACTAAAGAAGAGAGATACGCAGTATTTT.

The J gene is TRBJ2-1, the V gene TRBV24-1; D gene uncertain. Germline V lookup: CDR1 KGHDR, CDR2 SFDVKD. V shed 6 bases and J shed 0 bases, with 14 bases lying between them. The CDR3 covers 16 residues. The CDR3 protein is CATSPLTDSSYNEQFF. The CDR3 DNA sequence: TGTGCCACCAGTCCCCTGACTGATAGCTCCTACAATGAGCAGTTCTTC.

The chain links TRBV7-8 to TRBJ2-7, with 8 bases aligning to TRBD2. Trimming removed 5 bases from V and 9 bases from J; junction bases left unmatched: 3. The CDR3 runs to 11 residues. CDR1 and CDR2 from the germline V gene are SGHVS and FQNEAQ. The CDR3: CASSSLAGQYF. In DNA, the CDR3 is TGTGCCAGCAGCAGTCTAGCGGGGCAGTACTTC.

The chain carries TRBV7-2 and TRBJ2-5; 10 nucleotides agree with TRBD2. V lost 4 bases and J lost 4; bases outside the gene matches: 15. The germline CDR1 and CDR2 sequences are SGHTA and FQGNSA. CDR3 size: 18 residues. The CDR3 coding sequence is TGTGCCAGCAGCTCAAGGGGGCGGGGGAGACTAGCGGGAGAGACCCAGTACTTC. This sequence encodes CASSSRGRGRLAGETQYF.

This clonotype was counted at least ten times. This chain joins TRBV30 and TRBJ1-1, with 9 bases that match TRBD1. The CDR3 spans 13 residues. The trim removed 5 bases at V and 2 bases at J, leaving 3 bases unmatched. CDR1 is GTSNPN and CDR2 is SVGIG in the germline V gene (reference sequence). This CDR3 reads CAWWTGVNTEAFF. CDR3 sequence (DNA): TGTGCCTGGTGGACAGGGGTAAACACTGAAGCTTTCTTT.

This clonotype was counted ten times or more. The chain employs TRBV20-1 and TRBJ1-5; 7 bases align to TRBD1. The CDR3 has 15 amino acids. Germline CDR1 reads DFQATT; CDR2 reads SNEGSKA (reference sequence). The trim removed 4 bases at V and 4 bases at J, leaving 10 bases unmatched. CDR3 DNA sequence: TGCAGTGCTACTAGGGGTGGGACAGCAAATCAGCCCCAGCATTTT. The encoded protein is CSATRGGTANQPQHF.

This clonotype was seen many times. The chain is built from TRBV7-9 and TRBJ2-2; TRBD1 matches 7 bases. Germline V CDR1 and CDR2: SEHNR, FQNEAQ (reference sequence). V lost 5 bases, J lost 4 bases, and 7 bases stayed unmatched. This CDR3 comprises 15 residues. The CDR3 reads CASSLWDSFTGELFF. CDR3 DNA sequence: TGTGCCAGCAGCCTCTGGGACAGTTTCACCGGGGAGCTGTTTTTT.

The rearrangement links TRBV5-1 to TRBJ2-7; 15 bases match TRBD2. Germline-derived CDR1 and CDR2 are SGHRS and YFSETQ. V lost 1 base to trimming and J lost 2 bases; unmatched junction nucleotides: 1. The CDR3 extends over 16 amino acids. The CDR3 DNA reads TGCGCCAGCAGCTTGTGGACTAGCGGGAGGGCCTACGAGCAGTACTTC. Protein sequence: CASSLWTSGRAYEQYF.

A note on this clonotype: Possible read error: a much larger clone is one base away. V usage is TRBV9 and J usage is TRBJ2-3; weak D call: TRBD2 (6 bases). V was trimmed by 0 bases and J by 6 bases, leaving 14 bases between them. The CDR3 spans 15 residues. From germline, CDR1 is SGDLS and CDR2 YYNGEE. CDR3 DNA: TGTGCCAGCAGCGTAGCGGGAGTACGCGATGATACGCAGTATTTT. Translated: CASSVAGVRDDTQYF. The whole variable domain, filled in from reference TRBV9 and TRBJ2-3, reads DSGVTQTPKHLITATGQRVTLRCSPRSGDLSVYWYQQSLDQGLQFLIQYYNGEERAKGNILERFSAQQFPDLHSELNLSSLELGDSALYFCASSVAGVRDDTQYFGPGTRLTVL.

In DNA, the CDR3 is TGCAGTACCTCCTTATTGGACAGGTTCTCCTACGAGCAGTACTTC. Its translation: CSTSLLDRFSYEQYF. The chain couples TRBV20-1 to TRBJ2-7, with 7 bases matching TRBD1. Germline CDR1 is DFQATT and CDR2 is SNEGSKA (reference sequence). This CDR3 is 15 amino acids long. V gave up 8 bases and J gave up 0 bases; unmatched junction bases: 13.

CDR3 in amino acids: CASSLTASYNEQFF. DNA of the CDR3: TGTGCCAGCAGCTTAACGGCTTCCTACAATGAGCAGTTCTTC. This chain uses TRBV7-6 with TRBJ2-1, with D unclear. The V gene's germline CDR1 is SGHVS and CDR2 FNYEAQ. V gave up 2 bases and J gave up 1 base, with 6 bases separating them. The CDR3 extends over 14 amino acids.